This T cell receptor beta chain is from a study of shared clonotypes between healthy human individuals. General study results and limits: A few donors showed sharing of about 4.6% of naive CD4 clonotypes.

Germline V lookup: CDR1 MNHNS, CDR2 SASEGT. The CDR3 is 13 residues long. V was trimmed by 4 bases and J by 2 bases, leaving 7 bases between them. Naive CD8 cells comprised CD45RO-negative, CCR7-positively selected cells, excluding terminally differentiated effector memory CD45RA+ cells. Profiling relied on immunoSEQ multiplex PCR, and the TCRdb table lists in-frame clones only, not all of them. This table has about 2 million clones, about 95% appearing once. With regard to this clone: Its target is unknown.

The sample consisted of naive CD8+ T cells sorted from blood. The V call is TRBV6-1, the J call TRBJ2-3; D uncertain. The sequence was obtained from a man younger than 35 in good health. The CDR3 DNA sequence: TGTGCCAGCAGTGCAAGGGCCACAGATACGCAGTATTTT. It yields the protein CASSARATDTQYF.